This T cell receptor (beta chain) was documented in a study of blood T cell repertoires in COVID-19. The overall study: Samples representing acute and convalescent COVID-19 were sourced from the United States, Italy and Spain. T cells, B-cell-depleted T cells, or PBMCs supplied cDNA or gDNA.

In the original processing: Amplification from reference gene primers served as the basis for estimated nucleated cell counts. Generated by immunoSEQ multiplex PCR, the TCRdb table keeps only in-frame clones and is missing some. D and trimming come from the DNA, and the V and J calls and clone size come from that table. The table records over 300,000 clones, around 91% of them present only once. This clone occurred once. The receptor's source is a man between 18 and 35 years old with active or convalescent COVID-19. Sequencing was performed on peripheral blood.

The CDR3 DNA follows: TGTGCCACCAGCAGGGACAATTCCTACGAGCAGTACTTC. Encoded protein: CATSRDNSYEQYF. The gene calls are TRBV15 and TRBJ2-7; a possible D gene is TRBD1 (5 bases). The V and J ends lost 3 bases and 1 base respectively, with 7 bases between them. Germline assignment: CDR1 LNHNV and CDR2 YYDKDF (reference sequence). The CDR3 is 13 residues long.